The 14 T cell receptor beta chains reported below all come from one sample, sequenced in a study of blood T cell repertoires in COVID-19. Clones were sequenced by immunoSEQ multiplex PCR, and TCRdb holds only the in-frame ones, with some missing. The table lists around 56,000 clones, over 75% of them singletons. Sequenced: peripheral blood. Every receptor here comes from a man aged 60 to 69 with active or convalescent COVID-19.

This rearrangement joins TRBV27 to TRBJ2-1, with 10 bases identical to TRBD2. Germline values: CDR1 MNHEY, CDR2 SMNVEV (reference sequence). This CDR3 has 15 residues. V was pared by 2 bases and J by 8 bases, with 6 bases of the junction left unmatched. The CDR3 loop reads CASSLKSSGGYEQFF. The CDR3 DNA is TGTGCCAGCAGTTTAAAGTCTAGCGGGGGATATGAGCAGTTCTTC.

The V and J genes are TRBV5-5 and TRBJ1-2; D may be TRBD1 (5 bases). The V gene lost 0 bases and the J gene lost 4 bases, with 10 bases spanning the gap. Germline V gene lookup returns CDR1 SGHKS and CDR2 YYEKEE (reference sequence). This CDR3 is 14 amino acids long. The CDR3 sequence is CASSLGQGSYGYTF. CDR3 DNA: TGTGCCAGCAGCTTGGGCCAGGGTAGCTATGGCTACACCTTC.

The table lists this clone with many counts. The V gene is TRBV3-1 (or the pseudogene TRBV3-2), the J gene TRBJ1-3, with 10 bases identical to TRBD1. The CDR3 spans 19 residues. Germline assignment: CDR1 LGHDT and CDR2 YNNKEL (reference sequence). V dropped 5 bases and J dropped 2; count of bases not matched to a gene: 15. The CDR3 DNA reads as TGTGCCAGCAGCGAGAGACAGGGGGCGTATAAAGGGGCTGGAAACACCATATATTTT. Translation gives CASSERQGAYKGAGNTIYF.

The chain carries TRBV18 and TRBJ2-1; 8 nucleotides agree with TRBD2. The CDR3 runs to 16 residues. Germline assignment: CDR1 KGHSH and CDR2 LQKENI. Trimming removed 0 bases from V and 0 bases from J; junction bases left unmatched: 1. CDR3 region: CASSPPSGSSYNEQFF. CDR3 coding DNA: TGTGCCAGCTCACCACCGAGCGGGAGCTCCTACAATGAGCAGTTCTTC.

The chain recombines TRBV24-1 with TRBJ2-3; 7 bases are a match to TRBD1. CDR3 size: 15 residues. Trimming took 3 bases from V and 1 from J; bases not matched to a gene: 3. Per the germline V gene, CDR1 is KGHDR and CDR2 is SFDVKD. CDR3 residues: CATSDEGAGTDTQYF. The DNA of the CDR3 is TGTGCCACCAGTGATGAGGGGGCCGGCACAGATACGCAGTATTTT.

This chain uses TRBV7-2 with TRBJ2-7, with 11 nucleotides matching TRBD2. There are 15 residues in the CDR3. With V trimmed by 5 bases and J by 6 bases, 9 bases remained unmatched. Germline V gene sequence: CDR1 SGHTA, CDR2 FQGNSA. For the CDR3, the DNA is TGTGCCAGCAGCCTTCGGACTAGCGGGCTCTCCGAGCAGTACTTC. Translation gives CASSLRTSGLSEQYF.

A single count supports this clone. The chain carries TRBV5-1 and TRBJ1-1; possibly TRBD1 for D (6 bases). Germline V gene data show CDR1 as SGHRS and CDR2 as YFSETQ. Trimming cost V 0 bases and J 1 base, with 7 bases left between them. This CDR3 contains 14 residues. The CDR3 spells CASSLEGGNTEAFF. CDR3 in DNA: TGCGCCAGCAGCTTGGAAGGGGGGAACACTGAAGCTTTCTTT.

The rearrangement links TRBV6-5 to TRBJ1-5; D gene unclear. Looked up from germline, CDR1 is MNHEY and CDR2 is SVGAGI. This CDR3 comprises 13 residues. The germline V and J ends were trimmed by 8 bases and 7 bases, with 15 bases remaining between them. CDR3 amino acids: CASYDFFGQPQHF. Written as DNA, the CDR3 is TGTGCCAGCTACGACTTCTTCGGGCAGCCCCAGCATTTT.

In DNA form, the CDR3 reads TGTGCCAGCAGCCAAGATGGAGAGGTCCGGCAGCCCCAGCATTTT. This translates into CASSQDGEVRQPQHF. The chain couples TRBV4-2 to TRBJ1-5; D gene uncertain. V was shortened by 0 bases and J by 7 bases, with 13 bases between the two germline ends. The CDR3 sequence is 15 residues long. Germline CDR1 and CDR2: LGHNA and YNFKEQ.

The gene calls are TRBV7-6 and TRBJ1-5, with D possibly TRBD1 on 6 matching bases. Germline CDR1 reads SGHVS; CDR2 reads FNYEAQ. The ends were cut back, 0 bases at V and 5 bases at J, with 17 bases in the middle. The CDR3 sequence is 17 residues long. This CDR3 is CASSLAGPPKGDQPQHF. The DNA for the CDR3 is TGTGCCAGCAGCTTAGCCGGGCCCCCGAAGGGGGATCAGCCCCAGCATTTT.

The chain links TRBV5-1 to TRBJ1-2, with TRBD1 identical over 7 bases. The CDR3 has 14 amino acids. Unmatched junction bases numbered 9, after V lost 2 bases and J lost 8 bases. CDR1 is SGHRS, CDR2 YFSETQ, per germline. CDR3 loop: CASSFSRTGGGYTF. The DNA for the CDR3 is TGCGCCAGCAGCTTCTCACGGACAGGTGGCGGCTACACCTTC. The whole variable domain, remainder taken from reference TRBV5-1 and TRBJ1-2, is KAGVTQTPRYLIKTRGQQVTLSCSPISGHRSVSWYQQTPGQGLQFLFEYFSETQRNKGNFPGRFSGRQFSNSRSEMNVSTLELGDSALYLCASSFSRTGGGYTFGSGTRLTVV.

The chain combines TRBV3-1 (or the pseudogene TRBV3-2) with TRBJ1-1; no reliable D call. Trimming removed 6 bases from V and 4 bases from J, with 12 bases in between. From germline, CDR1 is LGHDT and CDR2 YNNKEL (reference sequence). The CDR3 is 13 amino acids. The CDR3 sequence: CASSDGGSTEAFF. The CDR3 DNA follows: TGTGCCAGCAGTGACGGCGGTAGCACTGAAGCTTTCTTT.

In this sample, this clone turned up once. The V call is TRBV6-5, the J call TRBJ1-6, with D uncertain. The CDR3 runs 12 residues. V was clipped by 6 bases and J by 9 bases, with 9 bases between them. The V gene's germline CDR1 is MNHEY and CDR2 SVGAGI. CDR3 residues: CASRAGSSPLHF. The CDR3 nucleotides read TGTGCCAGCAGGGCGGGGTCTTCACCCCTCCACTTT.

The gene calls are TRBV18 and TRBJ1-1; no clear D gene. V dropped 2 bases and J dropped 0 bases, with 7 bases sitting between them. Germline values: CDR1 KGHSH, CDR2 LQKENI. The CDR3 has 14 residues. This CDR3 reads CASSPAGMNTEAFF. CDR3 in DNA: TGTGCCAGCTCACCAGCAGGAATGAACACTGAAGCTTTCTTT.